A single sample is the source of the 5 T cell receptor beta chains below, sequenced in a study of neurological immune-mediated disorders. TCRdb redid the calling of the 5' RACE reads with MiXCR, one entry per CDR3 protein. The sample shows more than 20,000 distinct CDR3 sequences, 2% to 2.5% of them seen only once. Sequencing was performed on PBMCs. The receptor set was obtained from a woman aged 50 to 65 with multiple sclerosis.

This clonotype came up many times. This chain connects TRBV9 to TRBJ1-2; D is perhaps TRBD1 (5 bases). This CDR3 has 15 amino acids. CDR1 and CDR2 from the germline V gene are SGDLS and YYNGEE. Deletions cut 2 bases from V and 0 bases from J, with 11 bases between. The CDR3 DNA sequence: TGTGCCAGCAGCGTTCAGACAGACGCTAACTATGGCTACACCTTC. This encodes CASSVQTDANYGYTF.

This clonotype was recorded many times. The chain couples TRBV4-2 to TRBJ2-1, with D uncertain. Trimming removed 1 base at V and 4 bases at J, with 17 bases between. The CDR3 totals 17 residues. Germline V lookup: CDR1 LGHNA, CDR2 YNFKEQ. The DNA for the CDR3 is TGTGCCAGCAGCCAAGGGTTCGACAAGTGGGGATACAATGAGCAGTTCTTC. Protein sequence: CASSQGFDKWGYNEQFF.

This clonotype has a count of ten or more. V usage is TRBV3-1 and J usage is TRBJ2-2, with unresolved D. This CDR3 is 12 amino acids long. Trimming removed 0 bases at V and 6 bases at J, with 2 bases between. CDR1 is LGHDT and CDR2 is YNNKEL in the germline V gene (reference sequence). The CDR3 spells CASSQEAGELFF. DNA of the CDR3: TGTGCCAGCAGCCAAGAGGCCGGGGAGCTGTTTTTT.

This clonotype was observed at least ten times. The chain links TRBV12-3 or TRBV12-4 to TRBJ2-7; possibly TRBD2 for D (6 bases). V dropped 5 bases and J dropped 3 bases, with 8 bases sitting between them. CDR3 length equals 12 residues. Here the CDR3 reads CASSPGLYEQYF. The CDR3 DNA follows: TGTGCCAGCAGTCCGGGACTCTACGAGCAGTACTTC.

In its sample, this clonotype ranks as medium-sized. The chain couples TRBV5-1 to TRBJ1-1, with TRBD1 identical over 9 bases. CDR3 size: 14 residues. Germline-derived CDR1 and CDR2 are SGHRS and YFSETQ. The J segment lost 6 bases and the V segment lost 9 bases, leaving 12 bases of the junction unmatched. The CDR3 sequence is CATRDSGQGPEAFF. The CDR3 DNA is TGCGCCACAAGGGATTCCGGACAGGGGCCTGAAGCTTTCTTT.